This T cell receptor beta chain was found in a study of blood T cell repertoires in COVID-19. Study-wide context: T cells, B-cell-depleted T cells, or PBMCs supplied cDNA or gDNA.

In the authors' workflow: Counts of nucleated cells, estimated from reference gene primer amplification, were obtained. Clones were read by immunoSEQ multiplex PCR, and TCRdb kept only the in-frame ones, dropping some. The V and J calls and clone size were taken over from that table, and D and trimming were inferred from the DNA. The table shows under 85,000 clones, with 85% occurring only once. The CDR3 covers 14 residues. V lost 3 bases and J 1 base, leaving 8 bases between the germline ends. CDR1 is MGHRA, CDR2 YSYEKL, per germline. This receptor was obtained from a man aged 80 or over with acute or convalescent COVID-19. The V call is TRBV4-1, the J call TRBJ2-3, with a possible D match to TRBD2 (5 bases). The sequencing sample was made of peripheral blood. The CDR3 coding sequence is TGCGCCAGCAGCCACTATAGCGGCACAGATACGCAGTATTTT. Its protein is CASSHYSGTDTQYF.